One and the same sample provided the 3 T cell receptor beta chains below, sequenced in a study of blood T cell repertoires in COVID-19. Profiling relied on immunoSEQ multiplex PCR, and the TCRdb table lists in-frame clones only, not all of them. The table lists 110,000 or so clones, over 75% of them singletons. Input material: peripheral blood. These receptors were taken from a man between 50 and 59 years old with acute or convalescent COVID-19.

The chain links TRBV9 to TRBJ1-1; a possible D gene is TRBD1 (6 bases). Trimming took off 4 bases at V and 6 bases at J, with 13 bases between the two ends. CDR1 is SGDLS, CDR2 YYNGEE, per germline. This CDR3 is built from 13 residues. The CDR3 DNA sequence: TGTGCCAGCAGCCCGCAGGGGCTTGCTGAAGCTTTCTTT. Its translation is CASSPQGLAEAFF.

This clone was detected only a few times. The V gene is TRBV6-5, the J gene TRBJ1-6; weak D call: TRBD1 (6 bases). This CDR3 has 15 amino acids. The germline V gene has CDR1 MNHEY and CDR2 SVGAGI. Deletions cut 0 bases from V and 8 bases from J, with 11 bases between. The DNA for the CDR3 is TGTGCCAGCAGTTACTCGATGCCAGGGGATTCACCCCTCCACTTT. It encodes CASSYSMPGDSPLHF.

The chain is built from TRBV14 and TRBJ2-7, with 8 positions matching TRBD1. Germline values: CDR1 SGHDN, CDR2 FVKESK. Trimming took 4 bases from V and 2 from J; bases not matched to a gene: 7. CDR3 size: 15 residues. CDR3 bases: TGTGCCAGCAGCCGGGGACAGGTGGTGGCCTACGAGCAGTACTTC. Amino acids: CASSRGQVVAYEQYF. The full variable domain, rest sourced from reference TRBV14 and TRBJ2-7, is EAGVTQFPSHSVIEKGQTVTLRCDPISGHDNLYWYRRVMGKEIKFLLHFVKESKQDESGMPNNRFLAERTGGTYSTLKVQPAELEDSGVYFCASSRGQVVAYEQYFGPGTRLTVT.